The 16 T cell receptor beta chains given below trace back to one sample, sequenced in a study of blood T cells in healthy people across ages. The authors ran a second PCR of about 6 to 11 cycles using a sample-barcoded 5' primer and a J-beta primer mix. TCRdb re-analysed the 5' RACE reads in MiXCR, keeping a single row per CDR3 protein. The sample shows approximately 1,000,000 distinct CDR3 sequences, less than 50% of them seen only once. The sequenced material came from blood. These receptors came from a woman aged 55-69 years in good health.

At least ten counts were recorded for this clonotype. At one boundary the junction diverges from the germline segment, which might be a read error. V is TRBV20-1 and J is TRBJ1-6; D gene ambiguous. CDR1 DFQATT and CDR2 SNEGSKA come from the germline V gene (reference sequence). This CDR3 spans 11 amino acids. CDR3: CSARGNSPLHF. The DNA for the CDR3 is TGCAGTGCCAGAGGGAATTCACCCCTCCACTTT.

The chain uses TRBV20-1 and TRBJ2-4; D gene unclear. From germline, CDR1 is DFQATT and CDR2 SNEGSKA (reference sequence). V dropped 3 bases and J dropped 0 bases, with 12 bases sitting between them. CDR3 length: 15 residues. The chain's CDR3 is CSARHRNLAKNIQYF. CDR3 in DNA: TGCAGTGCTAGGCACCGGAACCTAGCCAAAAACATTCAGTACTTC.

CDR3 nucleotide sequence: TGTGCCAGCAGTTCAGGCCGCGCCGACAATGAGCAGTTCTTC. The encoded protein is CASSSGRADNEQFF. The chain links TRBV12-3 or TRBV12-4 to TRBJ2-1, with D unclear. Trimming shortened V by 4 bases and J by 5 bases, and 12 bases separated the two germline ends. This CDR3 comprises 14 residues.

CDR3 DNA sequence: TGTGCCAGCAGTGAAGCGGGACAGGGGGTCGACGAGCAGTACTTC. Amino acids: CASSEAGQGVDEQYF. The rearrangement links TRBV2 to TRBJ2-1, with 11 bases fitting TRBD1. The tail of the sequence fits TRBJ2-7 better, so the J call may be wrong. Germline lookup yields CDR1 SNHLY and CDR2 FYNNEI. This CDR3 has 15 residues.

Only a few counts were recorded for this clonotype. The chain is built from TRBV15 and TRBJ2-7; 7 nucleotides agree with TRBD2. Germline values: CDR1 LNHNV, CDR2 YYDKDF (reference sequence). The CDR3 is 14 amino acids. V shed 3 bases, J shed 2 bases, and the junction held 4 bases outside the gene matches. The CDR3 sequence is CATSSRGTTYEQYF. The CDR3 DNA follows: TGTGCCACCAGCAGCCGCGGGACTACCTACGAGCAGTACTTC.

The genes are TRBV29-1 and TRBJ2-5; 12 bases match TRBD1. Per germline, CDR1 SQVTM and CDR2 ANQGSEA. This CDR3 comprises 12 residues. This CDR3 is CGGTGGAETQYF. In DNA, the CDR3 is TGCGGCGGGACAGGGGGCGCGGAGACCCAGTACTTC.

This clonotype was recorded a few times. The chain carries TRBV7-3 and TRBJ1-5; D not resolved. Trimming removed 2 bases from V and 4 bases from J, with 6 bases in between. The CDR3 consists of 13 residues. Germline CDR1 SGHTA, CDR2 FQGTGA. CDR3 sequence (DNA): TGTGCCAGCAGCTTAGAGCCGAATCAGCCCCAGCATTTT. It codes for CASSLEPNQPQHF.

The V call is TRBV2, the J call TRBJ2-1, with TRBD2 identical over 8 bases. V lost 2 bases to trimming and J lost 8 bases; unmatched junction nucleotides: 11. This CDR3 region has 16 residues. Germline V gene sequence: CDR1 SNHLY, CDR2 FYNNEI. CDR3 in amino acids: CASSERGGPPSHEQFF. CDR3 bases: TGTGCCAGCAGTGAACGGGGGGGACCACCGTCCCATGAGCAGTTCTTC.

The gene calls are TRBV9 and TRBJ2-1; the match to TRBD2 covers 9 bases. The V segment lost 4 bases and the J segment 7 bases; nucleotides outside the gene matches: 12. Germline lookup yields CDR1 SGDLS and CDR2 YYNGEE. The CDR3 extends over 16 amino acids. The CDR3: CASSRTSVLQGNEQFF. The CDR3, as DNA: TGTGCCAGCAGCCGGACTAGCGTACTCCAGGGTAATGAGCAGTTCTTC.

The chain recombines TRBV6-1 with TRBJ2-2, with TRBD2 matching over 8 bases. Germline CDR1 reads MNHNS; CDR2 reads SASEGT. The CDR3 contains 16 residues. The V and J ends lost 5 bases and 5 bases, in that order; junction bases with no gene match: 10. Here the CDR3 reads CASSPLAGGLTGELFF. The CDR3 DNA reads TGTGCCAGCAGTCCTTTGGCGGGAGGCTTAACCGGGGAGCTGTTTTTT.

This clonotype was observed a handful of times. The J gene is TRBJ2-4, the V gene TRBV5-1, with D perhaps TRBD1 (6 bases). Deletions cut 0 bases from V and 3 bases from J, with 7 bases between. This CDR3 comprises 14 residues. Germline values: CDR1 SGHRS, CDR2 YFSETQ. CDR3 region: CASSLEGGKNIQYF. In DNA, the CDR3 is TGCGCCAGCAGCTTGGAAGGGGGCAAAAACATTCAGTACTTC.

This clonotype occurred many times. This chain links TRBV7-9 with TRBJ2-7, with 9 nucleotides matching TRBD2. Trimming took 0 bases from V and 6 from J; bases not matched to a gene: 6. The CDR3 has 15 residues. Germline CDR1 and CDR2: SEHNR and FQNEAQ (reference sequence). The CDR3 here is CASSLAPSGIGEQYF. The CDR3 DNA reads as TGTGCCAGCAGCTTAGCCCCTAGCGGGATAGGCGAGCAGTACTTC. Together with reference TRBV7-9 and TRBJ2-7, the CDR3 gives the full variable domain: DTGVSQNPRHKITKRGQNVTFRCDPISEHNRLYWYRQTLGQGPEFLTYFQNEAQLEKSRLLSDRFSAERPKGSFSTLEIQRTEQGDSAMYLCASSLAPSGIGEQYFGPGTRLTVT.

This clonotype has just a few counts. The CDR3 protein is CSVGSGSLNEQYF. The CDR3 bases are TGCAGCGTTGGGAGCGGGAGTCTGAACGAGCAGTACTTC. This rearrangement joins TRBV29-1 to TRBJ2-7, with 8 positions matching TRBD2. Germline V gene lookup returns CDR1 SQVTM and CDR2 ANQGSEA. The J segment lost 5 bases and the V segment lost 4 bases, leaving 7 bases of the junction unmatched. The CDR3 contains 13 residues.

This clonotype was recorded only once. The gene calls are TRBV4-1 and TRBJ2-3, with 11 bases identical to TRBD2. The V and J ends lost 1 base and 4 bases, in that order; junction bases with no gene match: 4. Per germline, CDR1 MGHRA and CDR2 YSYEKL. There are 16 residues in the CDR3. The CDR3 protein is CASSQVAGGRADTQYF. The CDR3 DNA sequence: TGCGCCAGCAGCCAAGTAGCGGGAGGGCGCGCAGATACGCAGTATTTT.

The chain uses TRBV12-3 or TRBV12-4 and TRBJ2-1; D call uncertain. This CDR3 region has 11 residues. The V and J ends lost 5 bases and 8 bases respectively, with 7 bases between them. CDR3 nucleotide sequence: TGTGCCAGCAGTCCCGCGTATGAGCAGTTCTTC. The encoded protein is CASSPAYEQFF.

This clonotype was counted between two and nine times. Written as DNA, the CDR3 is TGTGCCATCAGGGTAGCGGATAGCTCCTACGAGCAGTACTTC. Translation: CAIRVADSSYEQYF. The chain links TRBV10-3 to TRBJ2-7, with D possibly matching TRBD2 (6 bases). V was clipped by 6 bases and J by 0 bases, with 12 bases between them. Germline-derived CDR1 and CDR2 are ENHRY and SYGVKD. CDR3 length equals 14 residues.